Listed here are 6 T cell receptor beta chains from one sample, sequenced in a study of cytomegalovirus exposure and HLA in healthy donors. Primers for the PCR totalled 60 Vbeta and 13 Jbeta. Method: immunoSEQ multiplex PCR; TCRdb's copy keeps in-frame clones and lacks some. Of about 130,000 clones in the sample, roughly 74% were seen once. The sequencing input was PBMCs. These receptors were obtained from a man aged 35 to 55 in good health and CMV-seronegative.

This clone has only one observation. The J gene is TRBJ2-1, the V gene TRBV5-3, with TRBD2 matching over 8 bases. TRBV5-3 is an ORF, with its function uncertain. Trimming removed 3 bases from V and 7 bases from J; junction bases left unmatched: 9. The CDR3 runs 15 residues. Here the CDR3 DNA reads TGTGCCAGAAGCTCCCCCGGGACTAGGAAAAATGAGCAGTTCTTC. Its translation: CARSSPGTRKNEQFF.

V and J are TRBV9 and TRBJ2-3; D unresolved. This CDR3 region has 16 residues. CDR1 is SGDLS and CDR2 is YYNGEE in the germline V gene. V dropped 0 bases and J dropped 3 bases, with 14 bases sitting between them. In nucleotides, the CDR3 is TGTGCCAGCAGCGTAGGGGCAGCAACATGGACAGATACGCAGTATTTT. Its translation: CASSVGAATWTDTQYF.

The chain couples TRBV19 to TRBJ1-2; weak D call: TRBD1 (5 bases). Germline V gives CDR1 LNHDA, CDR2 SQIVND (reference sequence). The CDR3 is made up of 14 amino acids. Deletions cut 1 base from V and 4 bases from J, with 10 bases between. CDR3 sequence: CASSIGQQPYGYTF. CDR3 bases: TGTGCCAGTAGTATAGGACAGCAACCCTATGGCTACACCTTC.

The chain couples TRBV7-2 to TRBJ1-4; a possible D gene is TRBD1 (5 bases). The length of the CDR3 is 15 residues. The germline V and J ends were trimmed by 1 base and 4 bases, with 10 bases remaining between them. The germline V gene has CDR1 SGHTA and CDR2 FQGNSA. CDR3 in DNA: TGTGCCAGCAGCTTAGTGACAGCCCTTAATGAAAAACTGTTTTTT. Encoded protein: CASSLVTALNEKLFF.

V is TRBV2 and J is TRBJ1-1, with TRBD1 matching 7 bases. This CDR3 contains 15 residues. The V segment lost 0 bases and the J segment 5 bases; nucleotides outside the gene matches: 6. Germline CDR1 reads SNHLY; CDR2 reads FYNNEI. The CDR3 DNA reads TGTGCCAGCAGTGAAGCGCGGACAGGAAGGACTGAAGCTTTCTTT. Its protein is CASSEARTGRTEAFF.

V usage is TRBV11-2 and J usage is TRBJ2-7, with D possibly TRBD1 on 5 matching bases. Germline CDR1 is SGHAT and CDR2 is FQNNGV. The V and J ends lost 2 bases and 2 bases respectively, with 13 bases between them. The CDR3 extends over 15 amino acids. This CDR3 is CASSLRQGTAYEQYF. The CDR3 nucleotides are TGTGCCAGCAGCTTAAGGCAGGGTACTGCCTACGAGCAGTACTTC.